The T cell receptor (beta chain) described here comes from a study of human T cells and chemical hapten exposure. Overall study context: The sensitizing agent was 2% DPC, placed on roughly 2 cm by roughly 2 cm of upper inner arm skin.

What the library attached to individual cDNA molecules were unique molecular identifiers. TCRdb re-called the RACE reads through MiXCR, storing one row per CDR3 protein. The sample has under 200,000 distinct CDR3 sequences, approximately 15% seen once; the top ten hold 1.7%. The CDR3 extends over 13 amino acids. CDR1 and CDR2 (germline): KGHDR, SFDVKD. This clonotype was seen a few times. The sample's time point: patch test 1, 2 weeks after DPC sensitization. Indicated treatment: therapeutic diphenylcyclopropenone sensitization with weekly scalp DPC. Each donor was an alopecia patient between 18 and 70 years of age who qualified for DPC.

The sequencing used whole blood, collected in connection with sensitization to the hapten diphenylcyclopropenone (DPC). The chain joins TRBV24-1 to TRBJ2-3; possibly TRBD2 for D (6 bases). The receptor comes from a woman in her twenties or thirties with alopecia areata. Some clones in this sample may be carry-over from other donors' samples. Here the CDR3 DNA reads TGTGCTACTTCGGGGGTCCGAGGAGATACGCAGTATTTT. This codes for CATSGVRGDTQYF.